These T cell receptor beta chains were read from a single sample in a study of control samples from healthy donors and cancer patients. The protocol was immunoSEQ multiplex PCR, while the TCRdb copy is restricted to in-frame clones and leaves out a portion. The sample lists around 94,000 clones, 90% seen once, with over 3% in the top ten. Specimen: blood. The receptor set was obtained from a woman in her late teens or twenties in good health. Each CDR3 is given without its conserved first and last residue. A D gene is named only where the DNA matches it firmly.

J: TRBJ1-2
V: TRBV5-1
D: .
CDR3: ASSSAGGTNYGYT

J: TRBJ1-2
V: TRBV5-1
D: .
CDR3: ASSLTPQLKDTAIGYT

J: TRBJ1-1
V: TRBV11-2
D: .
CDR3: ASSLSQTLDTEAF

J: TRBJ2-2
V: TRBV2
D: .
CDR3: ASSESRGTGELF

J: TRBJ1-1
V: TRBV6-5
D: TRBD1
CDR3: ASSTTRQGEAF

J: TRBJ2-1
V: TRBV5-5
D: TRBD1
CDR3: ASSTGTDYFYNEQF

J: TRBJ1-4
V: TRBV7-6
D: .
CDR3: ASSSTPGLVEKLF

J: TRBJ1-5
V: TRBV19
D: TRBD1
CDR3: ASSERGRGGNQPQH

J: TRBJ2-3
V: TRBV5-1
D: .
CDR3: ASSLYGERGGGDTQY

J: TRBJ1-3
V: TRBV6-5
D: .
CDR3: ASTEDNSGNTIY

J: TRBJ1-1
V: TRBV6-1
D: .
CDR3: ASSESLPGAEAF

J: TRBJ1-2
V: TRBV10-3
D: .
CDR3: AISESNGLGYT

J: TRBJ2-7
V: TRBV6-1
D: TRBD1
CDR3: ASSEAEDRGHEQY

J: TRBJ1-1
V: TRBV2
D: TRBD1
CDR3: ASSLGQGYVAF

J: TRBJ1-5
V: TRBV29-1
D: TRBD1
CDR3: SALEDRGLNQPQH

J: TRBJ1-2
V: TRBV5-1
D: .
CDR3: ASSLDPGAGGYT